This TCR beta chain appears in the sequencing data of a study of radiotherapy plus CTLA-4 blockade in lung cancer. Using immunoSEQ multiplex PCR, the repertoire was profiled, and TCRdb retains in-frame clones only, with some absent. This table holds roughly 100,000 clones, 82% found once. Trimming removed 4 bases from V and 0 bases from J, with 12 bases in between. CDR1 and CDR2 (germline): SGDLS, YYNGEE. The CDR3 spans 15 residues. This chain connects TRBV9 to TRBJ2-3; unclear D gene. The sample here was peripheral blood, taken from a patient treated with radiotherapy plus ipilimumab. This clonotype originated in a human donor with non-small cell lung cancer who had a partial response to radiotherapy plus ipilimumab. The CDR3 nucleotides read TGTGCCAGCAGCCTGCTCGGGTTGAGCACAGATACGCAGTATTTT. It encodes CASSLLGLSTDTQYF. Combining the CDR3 with reference TRBV9 and TRBJ2-3 gives the whole variable domain DSGVTQTPKHLITATGQRVTLRCSPRSGDLSVYWYQQSLDQGLQFLIQYYNGEERAKGNILERFSAQQFPDLHSELNLSSLELGDSALYFCASSLLGLSTDTQYFGPGTRLTVL.